This T cell receptor (beta chain) was captured in a study of beta chain features in type 1 diabetes. In the study overall: Across the samples, about 110,000,000 sorted cells were examined in total. Study-level points and caveats: PCR might preferentially amplify shorter templates, equally in patients and controls. Moderate but significant shortening of TCRB CDR3s was recorded in all four CD4+ subsets from Type 1 diabetes patients. Over-representation of high TCR-expressing cells was a possible consequence of cDNA sequencing.

cDNA synthesis used the whole RNA isolate, giving expressed TCRB sequences. Method: immunoSEQ multiplex PCR; TCRdb's copy keeps in-frame clones and lacks some. The repertoire holds more than 300,000 clones, with roughly an eighth as singletons. This clone has more than one count but fewer than ten. What it binds is not known. CDR1 SNHLY and CDR2 FYNNEI come from the germline V gene. The CDR3 sequence is 15 residues long. V was cut by 4 bases and J by 5 bases, with 14 bases left in between. The sequenced sample consisted of naive CD4+ T cells from blood. The chain uses TRBV2 and TRBJ2-2; D is ambiguous. The clonotype comes from a woman aged 18-30 years with type 1 diabetes. The CDR3 DNA is TGTGCCAGCAGTGTTTGGCGGATTACGACCGGGGAGCTGTTTTTT. Residues: CASSVWRITTGELFF.